Only a few counts were recorded for the clone carrying this T cell receptor beta chain. Its antigen remains unidentified. V was shortened by 6 bases and J by 6 bases, with 12 bases between the two germline ends. Germline lookup yields CDR1 MDHEN and CDR2 SYDVKM. This CDR3 spans 13 amino acids. These data belong to a study of blood T cells in healthy people across ages. Study findings and constraints: It was held that the diversity estimates obtained from one million T cells were underestimates.

With a J-beta primer mix and a sample-barcoded 5' primer, a second PCR ran roughly 6 to 11 cycles. One entry per CDR3 protein, called by TCRdb with MiXCR from the 5' RACE reads. The sample records approximately 1.5 million distinct CDR3 sequences, about 31% being singletons. The TCR originated in a woman in her twenties or thirties in good health. Sequencing was done on a sample of blood. This rearrangement joins TRBV28 to TRBJ2-1; D is unclear. CDR3 sequence reads: CASSFDKINEQFF. Here the CDR3 DNA reads TGTGCCAGCAGCTTCGACAAGATCAATGAGCAGTTCTTC.